This T cell receptor (beta chain) emerged from a study of blood T cell repertoires in COVID-19. Clones were read by immunoSEQ multiplex PCR, and TCRdb kept only the in-frame ones, dropping some. The sample has just over 90,000 clones; around nine tenths are singletons. V lost 3 bases to trimming and J lost 8 bases, with 14 bases between them. The germline V gene has CDR1 LNHDA and CDR2 SQIVND (reference sequence). The CDR3 sequence is 14 residues long. What was sequenced was peripheral blood. The clonotype was recovered from a woman over 75 with acute or convalescent COVID-19. This chain links TRBV19 with TRBJ1-5; D is perhaps TRBD1 (5 bases). Here the CDR3 reads CASSIGGGKEPQHF. In DNA, the CDR3 is TGTGCCAGTAGTATCGGGGGGGGGAAGGAGCCCCAGCATTTT.